The entry below gives a single TCR beta chain sequence along with its context. As yet, its antigen is unknown. Sequencing relied on immunoSEQ assay v3.0, run at survey level. Only in-frame clones appear in the TCRdb table, and some are missing; sequencing was by immunoSEQ multiplex PCR. The repertoire holds about 39,000 clones, with 80% to 90% as singletons. These data are taken from a study of long-term antiretroviral therapy in people with HIV. General study results and limits: Dominant in the repertoire at all time points were clones expanded before ART. ART-treated samples gained diversity yet remained below transplant donor controls. Drawn between the mid-2000s and the late 2010s, the blood was possibly obtained under older ART regimens. Repertoires from HIV showed CDR3 length ranges narrower than those of controls.

Trimming took off 6 bases at V and 3 bases at J, with 9 bases between the two ends. This CDR3 has 12 amino acids. The germline CDR1 and CDR2 sequences are MNHNS and SASEGT. This chain uses TRBV6-1 with TRBJ2-7; TRBD1 might be the D (6 bases). The clonotype was recovered from a woman aged 50 to 65 with HIV. The sample was unsorted PBMCs, taken 1.2 years after starting antiretroviral therapy. The chain's CDR3 is CASRDSNYEQYF. The CDR3 DNA follows: TGTGCCAGCAGGGACAGTAACTACGAGCAGTACTTC.